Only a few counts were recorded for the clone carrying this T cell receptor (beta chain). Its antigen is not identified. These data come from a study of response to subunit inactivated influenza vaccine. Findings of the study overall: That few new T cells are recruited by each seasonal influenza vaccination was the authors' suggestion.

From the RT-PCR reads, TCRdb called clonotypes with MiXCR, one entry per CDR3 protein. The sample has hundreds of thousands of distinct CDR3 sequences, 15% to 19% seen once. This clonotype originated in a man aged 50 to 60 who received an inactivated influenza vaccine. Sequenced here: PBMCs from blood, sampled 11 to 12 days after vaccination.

The CDR3 sequence is CASSPGTFARETQYF. The CDR3 nucleotides read TGTGCCAGCAGTCCGGGGACCTTCGCCCGGGAGACCCAGTACTTC. The chain is built from TRBV5-6 and TRBJ2-5; D is tentatively TRBD1 or TRBD2 (5 bases each). Germline CDR1 reads SGHDT; CDR2 reads YYEEEE. The CDR3 spans 15 residues. V was clipped by 5 bases and J by 5 bases, with 19 bases between them.